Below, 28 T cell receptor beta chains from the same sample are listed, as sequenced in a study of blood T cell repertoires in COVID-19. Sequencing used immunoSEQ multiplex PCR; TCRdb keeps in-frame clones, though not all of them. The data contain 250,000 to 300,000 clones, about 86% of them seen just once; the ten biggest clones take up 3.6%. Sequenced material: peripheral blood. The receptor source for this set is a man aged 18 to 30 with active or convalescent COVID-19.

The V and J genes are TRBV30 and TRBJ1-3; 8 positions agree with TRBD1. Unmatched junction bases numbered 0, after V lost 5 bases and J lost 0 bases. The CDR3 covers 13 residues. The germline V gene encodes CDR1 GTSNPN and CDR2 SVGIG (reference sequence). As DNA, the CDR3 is TGTGCCTGGGGACAGGGCTCTGGAAACACCATATATTTT. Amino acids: CAWGQGSGNTIYF.

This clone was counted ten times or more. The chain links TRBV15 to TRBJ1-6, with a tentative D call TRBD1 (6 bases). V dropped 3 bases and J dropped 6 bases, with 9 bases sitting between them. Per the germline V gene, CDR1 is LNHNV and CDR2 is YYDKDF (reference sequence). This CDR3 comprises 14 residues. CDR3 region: CATSRQGSNSPLHF. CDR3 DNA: TGTGCCACCAGCAGGCAGGGGTCTAATTCACCCCTCCACTTT.

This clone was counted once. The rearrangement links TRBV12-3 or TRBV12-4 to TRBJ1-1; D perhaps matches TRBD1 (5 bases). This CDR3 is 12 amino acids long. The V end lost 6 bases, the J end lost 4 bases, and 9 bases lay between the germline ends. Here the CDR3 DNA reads TGTGCCAGCAGCCTTCAGGGCACTGAAGCTTTCTTT. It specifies CASSLQGTEAFF.

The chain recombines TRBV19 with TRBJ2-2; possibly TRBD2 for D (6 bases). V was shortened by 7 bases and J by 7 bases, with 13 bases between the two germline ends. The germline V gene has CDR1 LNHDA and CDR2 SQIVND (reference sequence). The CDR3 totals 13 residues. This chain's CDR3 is CASIRGDHGELFF. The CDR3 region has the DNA TGTGCCAGTATACGCGGGGATCACGGGGAGCTGTTTTTT.

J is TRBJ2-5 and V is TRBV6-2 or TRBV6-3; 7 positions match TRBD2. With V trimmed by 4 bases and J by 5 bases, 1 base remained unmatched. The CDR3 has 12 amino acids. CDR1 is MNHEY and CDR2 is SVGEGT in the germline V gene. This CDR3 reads CASSSGGETQYF. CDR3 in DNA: TGTGCCAGCAGTTCCGGGGGGGAGACCCAGTACTTC.

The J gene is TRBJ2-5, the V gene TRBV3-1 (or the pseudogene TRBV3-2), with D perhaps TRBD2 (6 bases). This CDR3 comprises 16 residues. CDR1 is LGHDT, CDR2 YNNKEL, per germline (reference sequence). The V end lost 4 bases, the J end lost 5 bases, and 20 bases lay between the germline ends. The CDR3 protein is CASSLLWAGRGETQYF. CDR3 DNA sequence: TGTGCCAGCAGCCTTCTTTGGGCCGGGAGAGGGGAGACCCAGTACTTC.

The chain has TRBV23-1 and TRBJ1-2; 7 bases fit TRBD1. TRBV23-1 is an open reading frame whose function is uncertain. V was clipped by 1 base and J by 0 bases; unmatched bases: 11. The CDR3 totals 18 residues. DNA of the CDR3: TGCGCCAGCAGTCAATACCCCAAGGACAGGAATACTAACTATGGCTACACCTTC. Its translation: CASSQYPKDRNTNYGYTF.

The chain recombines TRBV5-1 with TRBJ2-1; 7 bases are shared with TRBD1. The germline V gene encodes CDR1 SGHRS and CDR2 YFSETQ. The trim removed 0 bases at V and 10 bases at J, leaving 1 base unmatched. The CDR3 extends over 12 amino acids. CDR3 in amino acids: CASSLEQGEQFF. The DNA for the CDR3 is TGCGCCAGCAGCTTGGAACAGGGGGAGCAGTTCTTC.

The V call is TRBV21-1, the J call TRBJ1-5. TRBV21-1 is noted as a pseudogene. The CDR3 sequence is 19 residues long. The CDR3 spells CASSKSRTCRRASNQPQHF. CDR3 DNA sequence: TGTGCCAGCAGCAAAAGTCGGACCTGTAGGAGGGCTAGCAATCAGCCCCAGCATTTT.

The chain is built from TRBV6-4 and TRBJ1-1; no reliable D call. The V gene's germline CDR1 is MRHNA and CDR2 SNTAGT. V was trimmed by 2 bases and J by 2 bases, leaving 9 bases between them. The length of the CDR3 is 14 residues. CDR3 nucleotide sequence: TGTGCCAGCAGTGACCCCGGCGGCAACACTGAAGCTTTCTTT. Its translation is CASSDPGGNTEAFF.

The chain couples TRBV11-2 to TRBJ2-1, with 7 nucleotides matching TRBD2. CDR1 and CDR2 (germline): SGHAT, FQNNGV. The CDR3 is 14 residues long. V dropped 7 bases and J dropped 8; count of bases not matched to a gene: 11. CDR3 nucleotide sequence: TGTGCCAGCAATATTGAGACTAGCAGCCATGAGCAGTTCTTC. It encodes CASNIETSSHEQFF. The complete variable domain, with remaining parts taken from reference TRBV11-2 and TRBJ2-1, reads EAGVAQSPRYKIIEKRQSVAFWCNPISGHATLYWYQQILGQGPKLLIQFQNNGVVDDSQLPKDRFSAERLKGVDSTLKIQPAKLEDSAVYLCASNIETSSHEQFFGPGTRLTVL.

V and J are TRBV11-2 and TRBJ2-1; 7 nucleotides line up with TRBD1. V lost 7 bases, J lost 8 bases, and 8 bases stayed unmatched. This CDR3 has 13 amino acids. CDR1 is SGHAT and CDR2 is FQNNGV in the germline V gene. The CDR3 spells CASIMTGSDEQFF. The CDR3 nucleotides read TGTGCCAGCATAATGACAGGGAGCGATGAGCAGTTCTTC.

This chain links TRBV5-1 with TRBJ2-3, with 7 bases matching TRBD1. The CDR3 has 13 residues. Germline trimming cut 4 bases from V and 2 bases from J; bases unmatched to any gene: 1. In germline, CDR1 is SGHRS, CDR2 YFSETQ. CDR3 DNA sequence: TGCGCCAGCAGCGGGACAGCCACAGATACGCAGTATTTT. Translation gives CASSGTATDTQYF.

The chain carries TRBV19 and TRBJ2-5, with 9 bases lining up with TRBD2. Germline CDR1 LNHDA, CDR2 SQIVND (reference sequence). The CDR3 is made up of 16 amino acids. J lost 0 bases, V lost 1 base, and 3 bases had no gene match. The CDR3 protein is CASSIGLAENQETQYF. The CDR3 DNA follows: TGTGCCAGTAGTATAGGACTAGCGGAAAACCAAGAGACCCAGTACTTC. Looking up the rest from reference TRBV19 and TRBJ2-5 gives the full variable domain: DGGITQSPKYLFRKEGQNVTLSCEQNLNHDAMYWYRQDPGQGLRLIYYSQIVNDFQKGDIAEGYSVSREKKESFPLTVTSAQKNPTAFYLCASSIGLAENQETQYFGPGTRLLVL.

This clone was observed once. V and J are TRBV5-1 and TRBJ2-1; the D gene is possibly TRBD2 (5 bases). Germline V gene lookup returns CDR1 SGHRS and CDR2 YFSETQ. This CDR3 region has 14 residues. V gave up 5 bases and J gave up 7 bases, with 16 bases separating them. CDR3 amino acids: CASSQWGTGNEQFF. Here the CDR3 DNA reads TGCGCCAGCAGTCAATGGGGAACGGGAAATGAGCAGTTCTTC.

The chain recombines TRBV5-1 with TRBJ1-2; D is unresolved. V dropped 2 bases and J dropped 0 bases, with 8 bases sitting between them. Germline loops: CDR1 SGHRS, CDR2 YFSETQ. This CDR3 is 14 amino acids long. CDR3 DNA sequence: TGCGCCAGCAGCTTACAGAACGCTAACTATGGCTACACCTTC. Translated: CASSLQNANYGYTF.

This CDR3 reads CASSFLATYNEQFF. The DNA for the CDR3 is TGTGCCAGCAGCTTTCTAGCGACTTACAATGAGCAGTTCTTC. The V gene is TRBV11-2, the J gene TRBJ2-1; D may be TRBD2 (6 bases). Germline CDR1 is SGHAT and CDR2 is FQNNGV. CDR3 length: 14 residues. V was clipped by 3 bases and J by 4 bases, with 10 bases between them.

For the CDR3, the DNA is TGTGCCAGCAGATCTCCGACAGGTCGGGCCGGGGAGCTGTTTTTT. Its translation: CASRSPTGRAGELFF. The V gene is TRBV28, the J gene TRBJ2-2, with a weak D call TRBD1 (6 bases). V dropped 6 bases and J dropped 6 bases, with 17 bases sitting between them. CDR1 and CDR2 (germline): MDHEN, SYDVKM. This CDR3 spans 15 amino acids. The full variable domain, completed using reference TRBV28 and TRBJ2-2, is DVKVTQSSRYLVKRTGEKVFLECVQDMDHENMFWYRQDPGLGLRLIYFSYDVKMKEKGDIPEGYSVSREKKERFSLILESASTNQTSMYLCASRSPTGRAGELFFGEGSRLTVL.

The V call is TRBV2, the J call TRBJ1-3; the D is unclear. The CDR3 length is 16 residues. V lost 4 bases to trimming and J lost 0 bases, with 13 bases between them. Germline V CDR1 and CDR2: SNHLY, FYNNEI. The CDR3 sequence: CASSGATSSSGNTIYF. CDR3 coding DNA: TGTGCCAGCAGTGGGGCTACTTCATCCTCTGGAAACACCATATATTTT. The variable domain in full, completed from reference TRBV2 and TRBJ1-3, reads EPEVTQTPSHQVTQMGQEVILRCVPISNHLYFYWYRQILGQKVEFLVSFYNNEISEKSEIFDDQFSVERPDGSNFTLKIRSTKLEDSAMYFCASSGATSSSGNTIYFGEGSWLTVV.

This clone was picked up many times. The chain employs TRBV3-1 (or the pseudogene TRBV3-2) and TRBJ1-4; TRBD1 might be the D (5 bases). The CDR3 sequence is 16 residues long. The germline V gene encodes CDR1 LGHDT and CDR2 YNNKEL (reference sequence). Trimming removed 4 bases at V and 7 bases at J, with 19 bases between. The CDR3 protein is CASSPTGGETGEKLFF. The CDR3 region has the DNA TGTGCCAGCAGCCCGACGGGGGGGGAAACGGGTGAAAAACTGTTTTTT.

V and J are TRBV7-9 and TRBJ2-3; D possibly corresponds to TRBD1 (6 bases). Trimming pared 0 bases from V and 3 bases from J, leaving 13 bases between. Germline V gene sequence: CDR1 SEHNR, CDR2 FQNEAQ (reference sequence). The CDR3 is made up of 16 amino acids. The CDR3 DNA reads TGTGCCAGCAGCTTAGCGAGACAGGTTCGGACAGATACGCAGTATTTT. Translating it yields CASSLARQVRTDTQYF.

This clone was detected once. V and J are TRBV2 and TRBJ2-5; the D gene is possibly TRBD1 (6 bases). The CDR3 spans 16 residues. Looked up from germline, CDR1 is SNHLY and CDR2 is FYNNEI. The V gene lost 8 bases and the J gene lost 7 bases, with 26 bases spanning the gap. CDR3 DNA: TGTGCCAGCGGGGGCGTCGGACAGAGAACCGGTGGGACCCAGTACTTC. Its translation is CASGGVGQRTGGTQYF.

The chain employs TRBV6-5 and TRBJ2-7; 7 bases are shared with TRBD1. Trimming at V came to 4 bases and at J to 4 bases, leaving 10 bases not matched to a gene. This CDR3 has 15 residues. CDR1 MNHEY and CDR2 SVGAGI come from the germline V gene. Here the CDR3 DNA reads TGTGCCAGCAGTTTTGACAGGGCTAACGGGTACGAGCAGTACTTC. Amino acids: CASSFDRANGYEQYF.

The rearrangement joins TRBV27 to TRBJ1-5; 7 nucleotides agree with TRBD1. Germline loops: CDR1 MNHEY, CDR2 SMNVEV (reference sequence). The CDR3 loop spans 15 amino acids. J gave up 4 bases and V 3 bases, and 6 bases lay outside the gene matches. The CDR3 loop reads CASSLTRGSNQPQHF. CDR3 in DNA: TGTGCCAGCAGTTTGACCAGGGGGTCAAATCAGCCCCAGCATTTT.

CDR3 coding DNA: TGTGCCACCAGCGGGGGGACAGGGAGGAAAACTGAAGCTTTCTTT. It codes for CATSGGTGRKTEAFF. The chain recombines TRBV15 with TRBJ1-1; 9 nucleotides match TRBD1. The CDR3 has 15 amino acids. In germline, CDR1 is LNHNV, CDR2 YYDKDF (reference sequence). V lost 5 bases and J lost 5; bases outside the gene matches: 9.

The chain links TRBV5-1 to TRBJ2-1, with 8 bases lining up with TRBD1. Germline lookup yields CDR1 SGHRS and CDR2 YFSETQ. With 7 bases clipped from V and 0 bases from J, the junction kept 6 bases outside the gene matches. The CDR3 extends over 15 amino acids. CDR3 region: CASGGGQGSYNEQFF. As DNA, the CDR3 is TGCGCCAGCGGCGGAGGACAGGGCTCCTACAATGAGCAGTTCTTC.

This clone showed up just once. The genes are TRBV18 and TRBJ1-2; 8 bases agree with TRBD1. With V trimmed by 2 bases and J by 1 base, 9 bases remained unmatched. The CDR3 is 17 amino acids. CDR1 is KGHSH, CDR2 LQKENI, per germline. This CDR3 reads CASSPGGQGEINYGYTF. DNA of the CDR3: TGTGCCAGCTCACCAGGTGGACAGGGCGAGATTAACTATGGCTACACCTTC.

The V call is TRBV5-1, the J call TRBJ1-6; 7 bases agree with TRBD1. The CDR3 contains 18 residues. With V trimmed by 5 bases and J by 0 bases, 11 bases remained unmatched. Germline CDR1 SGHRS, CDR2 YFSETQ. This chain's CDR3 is CASRRSQGGISYNSPLHF. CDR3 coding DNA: TGCGCCAGCAGACGCTCCCAGGGGGGAATCTCCTATAATTCACCCCTCCACTTT.